This T cell receptor beta chain stems from a study of cytomegalovirus exposure and HLA in healthy donors. 13 Jbeta primers and 60 Vbeta primers were used for the PCR. Data came from immunoSEQ multiplex PCR; TCRdb stores just in-frame clones and leaves some out. The sample lists fewer than 250,000 clones, 65% to 90% seen once, with about 1.4% in the top ten. Study conclusions and caveats: What a later analysis showed was that several of the most significant clusters appeared linked to common viral pathogens. The likely origin of a cluster of highly shared sequence variants was a sequencing artifact. DRB1 had the most TCR associations and HLA-C the fewest, a later analysis found, with rates varying by HLA locus.

With regard to this clone: Its antigen is not known.

J lost 2 bases, V lost 7 bases, and 12 bases had no gene match. CDR1 is MDHEN, CDR2 SYDVKM, per germline. CDR3 size: 16 residues. This chain links TRBV28 with TRBJ2-3; 7 bases match TRBD1. The source of this sequence is a girl aged 5 to 17 in good health and CMV-seronegative. The sequencing sample was made of PBMCs. The CDR3 sequence is CASKSTGARITDTQYF. For the CDR3, the DNA is TGTGCCAGCAAATCAACAGGGGCCCGAATCACAGATACGCAGTATTTT.